The sample holds a few counts of the clone carrying this TCR beta chain. Each sample gave at least 6.5 million isolated PBMCs. This entry belongs to a study of blood T cells in healthy people across ages. Alongside a J-beta primer mix, a sample-barcoded 5' primer served in a second PCR lasting roughly 7 to 11 cycles. Each CDR3 protein gets one entry after TCRdb re-called the 5' RACE reads with MiXCR. The table records approximately 1.5 million distinct CDR3 sequences, 30% to 35% of them present only once. The CDR3 contains 15 residues. From germline, CDR1 is MDHEN and CDR2 SYDVKM. V was clipped by 4 bases and J by 0 bases; unmatched bases: 5.

The TCR was taken from a woman aged 30 to 39 in good health. The rearrangement joins TRBV28 to TRBJ2-7; TRBD1 matches at 8 bases. The source material was blood. CDR3 nucleotides: TGTGCCAGCAGTTCCCGGGACAGGCCCTCCTACGAGCAGTACTTC. Translating it yields CASSSRDRPSYEQYF.